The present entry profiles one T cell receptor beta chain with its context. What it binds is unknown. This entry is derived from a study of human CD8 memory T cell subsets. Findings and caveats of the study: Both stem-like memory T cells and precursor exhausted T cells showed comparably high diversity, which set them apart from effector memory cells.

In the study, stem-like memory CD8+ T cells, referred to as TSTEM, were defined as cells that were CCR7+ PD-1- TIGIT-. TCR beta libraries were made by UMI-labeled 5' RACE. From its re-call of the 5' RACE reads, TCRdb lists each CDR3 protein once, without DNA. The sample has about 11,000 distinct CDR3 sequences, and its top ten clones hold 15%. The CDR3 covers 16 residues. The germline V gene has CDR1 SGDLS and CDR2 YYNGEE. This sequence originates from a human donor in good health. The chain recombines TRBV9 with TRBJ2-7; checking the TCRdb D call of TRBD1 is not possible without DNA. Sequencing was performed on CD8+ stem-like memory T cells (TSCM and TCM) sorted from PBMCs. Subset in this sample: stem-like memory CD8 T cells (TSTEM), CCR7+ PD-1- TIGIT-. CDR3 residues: CASSPSSGQGTHEQYF.